One and the same sample provided the 24 T cell receptor beta chains below, sequenced in a study of T cell responses to AZD1222 COVID-19 vaccine. The repertoire was sequenced with immunoSEQ multiplex PCR; TCRdb's copy has only in-frame clones and lacks some. The sample consists of some 120,000 clones, 80% to 90% of them appearing once. Sample: peripheral blood, taken 28 days after the second AZD1222 dose. These receptors all stem from an adult who received the AZD1222 COVID-19 vaccine.

This rearrangement joins TRBV3-1 (or the pseudogene TRBV3-2) to TRBJ2-5, with 8 bases aligning to TRBD2. This CDR3 comprises 16 residues. CDR1 and CDR2 from the germline V gene are LGHDT and YNNKEL (reference sequence). J lost 5 bases, V lost 1 base, and 9 bases had no gene match. CDR3 nucleotides: TGTGCCAGCAGCCAAGTGGACGGGAGGGCCATCGAGACCCAGTACTTC. It yields the protein CASSQVDGRAIETQYF.

This clone was seen only once. The rearrangement uses TRBV7-2 and TRBJ2-3; 7 bases fit TRBD1. With 2 bases clipped from V and 6 bases from J, the junction kept 8 bases outside the gene matches. The CDR3 sequence is 15 residues long. CDR1 and CDR2 from the germline V gene are SGHTA and FQGNSA. The CDR3 sequence: CASSLLRQGKDTQYF. Here the CDR3 DNA reads TGTGCCAGCAGCTTACTACGACAGGGCAAGGATACGCAGTATTTT. The whole variable domain, remainder taken from reference TRBV7-2 and TRBJ2-3, is GAGVSQSPSNKVTEKGKDVELRCDPISGHTALYWYRQSLGQGLEFLIYFQGNSAPDKSGLPSDRFSAERTGGSVSTLTIQRTQQEDSAVYLCASSLLRQGKDTQYFGPGTRLTVL.

This chain joins TRBV2 and TRBJ1-6; D is undetermined. Germline V gives CDR1 SNHLY, CDR2 FYNNEI. The germline V and J ends were trimmed by 3 bases and 6 bases, with 3 bases remaining between them. The length of the CDR3 is 12 residues. The CDR3 coding sequence is TGTGCCAGCAGTGACGGTAATTCACCCCTCCACTTT. Its translation is CASSDGNSPLHF.

The chain is built from TRBV2 and TRBJ1-5; no clear D gene. V shed 3 bases and J shed 3 bases, with 6 bases lying between them. This CDR3 contains 13 residues. Germline V gives CDR1 SNHLY, CDR2 FYNNEI. The CDR3 protein is CASSEGLNQPQHF. In DNA, the CDR3 is TGTGCCAGCAGTGAGGGCCTCAATCAGCCCCAGCATTTT.

The rearrangement uses TRBV12-3 or TRBV12-4 and TRBJ1-2; 7 nucleotides match TRBD1. The CDR3 length is 13 residues. J lost 7 bases, V lost 3 bases, and 5 bases had no gene match. CDR3 residues: CASSFGGGLGYTF. For the CDR3, the DNA is TGTGCCAGCAGTTTCGGAGGGGGCCTTGGCTACACCTTC.

The V gene is TRBV10-3, the J gene TRBJ1-5; 10 bases line up with TRBD1. CDR3 length: 14 amino acids. The trim removed 10 bases at V and 6 bases at J, leaving 9 bases unmatched. Germline lookup yields CDR1 ENHRY and CDR2 SYGVKD. CDR3 sequence reads: CATHGTGESQPQHF. DNA of the CDR3: TGTGCCACCCATGGGACAGGGGAATCTCAGCCCCAGCATTTT.

The chain joins TRBV11-2 to TRBJ1-1, with TRBD1 as a possible D gene (5 bases). CDR3 length equals 14 residues. Trimming pared 5 bases from V and 4 bases from J, leaving 14 bases between. Germline V gene data show CDR1 as SGHAT and CDR2 as FQNNGV. CDR3 region: CASSPNSGPTEAFF. CDR3 sequence (DNA): TGTGCCAGCAGCCCGAATTCGGGACCCACTGAAGCTTTCTTT.

This clone has only one observation. The chain joins TRBV15 to TRBJ1-2; TRBD1 aligns across 8 bases. This CDR3 comprises 15 residues. Trimming at V came to 1 base and at J to 4 bases, leaving 5 bases not matched to a gene. In germline, CDR1 is LNHNV, CDR2 YYDKDF (reference sequence). CDR3: CATSRGGQGPYGYTF. The CDR3 nucleotides read TGTGCCACCAGCAGAGGAGGACAGGGCCCCTATGGCTACACCTTC.

This chain joins TRBV7-9 and TRBJ2-1; TRBD2 agrees at 9 bases. J lost 8 bases, V lost 2 bases, and 7 bases had no gene match. CDR3 size: 15 residues. Germline V gives CDR1 SEHNR, CDR2 FQNEAQ (reference sequence). This chain's CDR3 is CASSLISGRSYEQFF. CDR3 nucleotides: TGTGCCAGCAGCTTAATCAGCGGGAGGAGTTATGAGCAGTTCTTC. The whole variable domain, remainder taken from reference TRBV7-9 and TRBJ2-1, is DTGVSQNPRHKITKRGQNVTFRCDPISEHNRLYWYRQTLGQGPEFLTYFQNEAQLEKSRLLSDRFSAERPKGSFSTLEIQRTEQGDSAMYLCASSLISGRSYEQFFGPGTRLTVL.

A single count supports this clone. This rearrangement joins TRBV3-1 (or the pseudogene TRBV3-2) to TRBJ2-1; unclear D gene. The germline CDR1 and CDR2 sequences are LGHDT and YNNKEL (reference sequence). The CDR3 contains 15 residues. V gave up 2 bases and J gave up 6 bases, with 14 bases separating them. The CDR3 spells CASSQMVLFRNEQFF. CDR3 DNA sequence: TGTGCCAGCAGCCAAATGGTGCTCTTCCGCAATGAGCAGTTCTTC.

The sample holds one count of this clone. This chain joins TRBV6-5 and TRBJ2-1; 7 positions match TRBD2. CDR3 length: 15 amino acids. Germline loops: CDR1 MNHEY, CDR2 SVGAGI. J gave up 2 bases and V 5 bases, and 6 bases lay outside the gene matches. The CDR3 sequence: CASSPLSGTYNEQFF. The CDR3 DNA reads TGTGCCAGCAGTCCTTTGAGCGGGACCTACAATGAGCAGTTCTTC.

The J gene is TRBJ1-5, the V gene TRBV19; no reliable D call. CDR3 length: 16 amino acids. Trimming stripped 3 bases from V and 0 bases from J, with 12 bases between. In germline, CDR1 is LNHDA, CDR2 SQIVND (reference sequence). CDR3 nucleotide sequence: TGTGCCAGTAGTATTTCCCGAAGTTATAGCAATCAGCCCCAGCATTTT. Amino acid sequence: CASSISRSYSNQPQHF. Full variable domain (missing parts from reference TRBV19 and TRBJ1-5): DGGITQSPKYLFRKEGQNVTLSCEQNLNHDAMYWYRQDPGQGLRLIYYSQIVNDFQKGDIAEGYSVSREKKESFPLTVTSAQKNPTAFYLCASSISRSYSNQPQHFGDGTRLSIL.

The genes are TRBV30 and TRBJ2-7; weak D call: TRBD1 (8 bases). The germline gives CDR1 GTSNPN, CDR2 SVGIG (reference sequence). This CDR3 has 13 amino acids. V gave up 7 bases and J gave up 2 bases, with 15 bases separating them. The CDR3 reads CASHRGGPYEQYF. DNA for the CDR3: TGTGCCTCCCACAGGGGGGGACCCTACGAGCAGTACTTC.

The chain employs TRBV4-3 and TRBJ1-1; D is unclear. There are 14 residues in the CDR3. V shed 5 bases and J shed 3 bases, with 13 bases lying between them. Germline lookup yields CDR1 LGHNA and CDR2 YSLEER. The CDR3 loop reads CASSNRHSDTEAFF. CDR3 in DNA: TGCGCCAGCAGCAACCGACACAGTGACACTGAAGCTTTCTTT.

The chain employs TRBV7-2 and TRBJ2-5; 8 bases fit TRBD2. J was trimmed by 5 bases and V by 5 bases; bases with no gene match: 7. This CDR3 is built from 14 residues. CDR1 and CDR2 from the germline V gene are SGHTA and FQGNSA. Written as DNA, the CDR3 is TGTGCCAGCAGCCCTCGGACTAGCAGGGAGACCCAGTACTTC. Translation: CASSPRTSRETQYF. The complete variable domain, with remaining parts taken from reference TRBV7-2 and TRBJ2-5, reads GAGVSQSPSNKVTEKGKDVELRCDPISGHTALYWYRQSLGQGLEFLIYFQGNSAPDKSGLPSDRFSAERTGGSVSTLTIQRTQQEDSAVYLCASSPRTSRETQYFGPGTRLLVL.

The rearrangement joins TRBV4-3 to TRBJ1-6, with D perhaps TRBD1 (5 bases). Germline V gene data show CDR1 as LGHNA and CDR2 as YSLEER. This CDR3 is 18 amino acids long. V dropped 0 bases and J dropped 6 bases, with 18 bases sitting between them. Here the CDR3 reads CASSQEVGRANSNSPLHF. The CDR3 DNA follows: TGCGCCAGCAGCCAAGAGGTGGGCAGGGCCAACTCTAATTCACCCCTCCACTTT.

The chain joins TRBV7-2 to TRBJ2-1; no firm D call. Germline-derived CDR1 and CDR2 are SGHTA and FQGNSA. The V end lost 1 base, the J end lost 3 bases, and 13 bases lay between the germline ends. This CDR3 comprises 16 residues. CDR3 nucleotides: TGTGCCAGCAGCTTAGGAAGTCTAGAGGTCTACAATGAGCAGTTCTTC. As protein: CASSLGSLEVYNEQFF.

The chain uses TRBV7-6 and TRBJ1-5, with D perhaps matching TRBD1 (6 bases). Trimming pared 5 bases from V and 4 bases from J, leaving 12 bases between. CDR3 length equals 14 residues. Germline values: CDR1 SGHVS, CDR2 FNYEAQ. CDR3 nucleotides: TGTGCCAGCAGCAACAATGACAGGAATCAGCCCCAGCATTTT. Translation gives CASSNNDRNQPQHF.

The rearrangement uses TRBV4-3 and TRBJ2-7; TRBD2 is a possible D gene (5 bases). Germline V gene lookup returns CDR1 LGHNA and CDR2 YSLEER. This CDR3 contains 15 residues. V lost 0 bases and J lost 3, with 12 bases in between. The CDR3 loop reads CASSQDRGFVYEQYF. The CDR3 bases are TGCGCCAGCAGCCAAGATCGGGGTTTTGTCTACGAGCAGTACTTC.

V usage is TRBV7-2 and J usage is TRBJ1-3; D not certain. V gave up 3 bases and J gave up 0 bases, with 9 bases separating them. The CDR3 has 15 amino acids. Germline CDR1 is SGHTA and CDR2 is FQGNSA. The DNA for the CDR3 is TGTGCCAGCAGCTTTGATGTCTACTCTGGAAACACCATATATTTT. Encoded protein: CASSFDVYSGNTIYF.

This clone was detected only once. The V and J genes are TRBV27 and TRBJ2-7; D gene uncertain. The CDR3 contains 15 residues. The ends were cut back, 1 base at V and 3 bases at J, with 13 bases in the middle. Germline CDR1 MNHEY, CDR2 SMNVEV (reference sequence). CDR3 region: CASSLFSPGFYEQYF. CDR3 DNA sequence: TGTGCCAGCAGTTTATTTTCGCCCGGGTTCTACGAGCAGTACTTC.

V is TRBV3-1 (or the pseudogene TRBV3-2) and J is TRBJ1-6, with no clear D. The CDR3 totals 15 residues. Trimming left V 0 bases short and J 15 bases short, with 18 bases between. The germline CDR1 and CDR2 sequences are LGHDT and YNNKEL (reference sequence). The chain's CDR3 is CASSQDSRGSYGLHF. For the CDR3, the DNA is TGTGCCAGCAGCCAAGACAGTCGGGGTTCATACGGCCTCCACTTT.

V gene TRBV5-1 combines with J gene TRBJ1-1, with D unresolved. The germline V and J ends were trimmed by 0 bases and 1 base, with 4 bases remaining between them. Germline V lookup: CDR1 SGHRS, CDR2 YFSETQ. The CDR3 has 13 amino acids. CDR3 sequence (DNA): TGCGCCAGCAGCTTGGAACAGAACACTGAAGCTTTCTTT. Protein sequence: CASSLEQNTEAFF.

The chain recombines TRBV11-2 with TRBJ1-3, with a weak D call TRBD1 (6 bases). This CDR3 contains 18 residues. Germline values: CDR1 SGHAT, CDR2 FQNNGV. Trimming left V 5 bases short and J 3 bases short, with 23 bases between. The CDR3, as DNA: TGTGCCAGCAGCCTTAGTCCCTCTGGCCAGGGGAGTGGAAACACCATATATTTT. This encodes CASSLSPSGQGSGNTIYF. The whole variable domain, filled in from reference TRBV11-2 and TRBJ1-3, reads EAGVAQSPRYKIIEKRQSVAFWCNPISGHATLYWYQQILGQGPKLLIQFQNNGVVDDSQLPKDRFSAERLKGVDSTLKIQPAKLEDSAVYLCASSLSPSGQGSGNTIYFGEGSWLTVV.